Presented here are 25 T cell receptor beta chains from one specimen sequenced in a study of T-cell memory formation after mild COVID-19. TCRdb re-analysed the 5' RACE reads in MiXCR, keeping a single row per CDR3 protein. The table has approximately 350,000 distinct CDR3 sequences, about an eighth seen once. Source material: PBMCs or a T cell subset sorted from them (not recorded which). Receptors originate from a young man who had mild COVID-19 (a few samples of this study predate the infection). Cell type and time point are not known.

This clonotype was found many times. Written as DNA, the CDR3 is TGTGCCAGCAGCTTTTGGAGGGGGGGCCCACAGGACATTCAGTACTTC. Its translation is CASSFWRGGPQDIQYF. The chain couples TRBV7-8 to TRBJ2-4, with D perhaps TRBD2 (7 bases). Trimming removed 3 bases from V and 8 bases from J, with 20 bases in between. The CDR3 covers 16 residues. Germline V gene data show CDR1 as SGHVS and CDR2 as FQNEAQ.

This clonotype has only a few counts. This chain connects TRBV12-3 or TRBV12-4 to TRBJ1-5, with a weak D call TRBD1 (5 bases). The CDR3 runs 14 residues. With 7 bases removed from V and 1 base from J, the gap between germline ends came to 11 bases. The CDR3 here is CASTGPGSNQPQHF. As DNA, the CDR3 is TGTGCCAGCACAGGGCCCGGGAGCAATCAGCCCCAGCATTTT.

This clonotype was picked up a small number of times. The CDR3 here is CASRKTLGADTQYF. The CDR3 nucleotides are TGTGCCAGCAGGAAAACGTTAGGGGCGGATACGCAGTATTTT. The gene calls are TRBV3-1 and TRBJ2-3; perhaps TRBD1 as D (5 bases). This CDR3 is built from 14 residues. CDR1 and CDR2 from the germline V gene are LGHDT and YNNKEL (reference sequence). V gave up 6 bases and J gave up 6 bases, with 16 bases separating them.

The chain couples TRBV3-1 to TRBJ2-7; D remains unclear. The CDR3 extends over 14 amino acids. Trimming left V 2 bases short and J 1 base short, with 9 bases between. CDR1 and CDR2 from the germline V gene are LGHDT and YNNKEL (reference sequence). The CDR3 here is CASSQTIQSYEQYV. The DNA of the CDR3 is TGTGCCAGCAGCCAAACCATACAATCCTACGAGCAGTACGTC.

The rearrangement links TRBV6-6 to TRBJ2-1; 7 bases align to TRBD1. The CDR3 is made up of 15 amino acids. J was trimmed by 4 bases and V by 6 bases; bases with no gene match: 9. Per the germline V gene, CDR1 is MNHNY and CDR2 is SVGAGI (reference sequence). CDR3 sequence: CASSQDRAPYNEQFF. The DNA for the CDR3 is TGTGCCAGCAGCCAAGACAGGGCGCCGTACAATGAGCAGTTCTTC.

V usage is TRBV4-2 and J usage is TRBJ2-3; possibly TRBD2 for D (6 bases). V was pared by 1 base and J by 4 bases, with 12 bases between. Per germline, CDR1 LGHNA and CDR2 YNFKEQ. The CDR3 loop spans 15 amino acids. CDR3 region: CASSQAAGFADTQYF. CDR3 DNA: TGTGCCAGCAGCCAAGCGGCGGGGTTCGCAGATACGCAGTATTTT.

This clonotype showed up just a few times. The chain couples TRBV20-1 to TRBJ1-3, with no clear D. Deletions cut 2 bases from V and 0 bases from J, with 8 bases between. CDR3 length: 14 residues. Per the germline V gene, CDR1 is DFQATT and CDR2 is SNEGSKA (reference sequence). This CDR3 reads CSARQQRSGNTIYF. The CDR3 bases are TGCAGTGCTAGACAACAGCGCTCTGGAAACACCATATATTTT.

This clonotype appeared a few times. The chain employs TRBV20-1 and TRBJ2-4; D uncertain. The germline gives CDR1 DFQATT, CDR2 SNEGSKA (reference sequence). Trimming removed 3 bases at V and 4 bases at J, with 13 bases between. The CDR3 length is 14 residues. In nucleotides, the CDR3 is TGCAGTGCTAGGGCGGCTCATGCGAAAAACATTCAGTACTTC. Translation: CSARAAHAKNIQYF.

There are a few counts of this clonotype. The V gene is TRBV30, the J gene TRBJ2-2; D might be TRBD2 (5 bases). The V gene lost 2 bases and the J gene lost 7 bases, with 20 bases spanning the gap. The CDR3 is 16 residues long. Germline loops: CDR1 GTSNPN, CDR2 SVGIG (reference sequence). The CDR3 region has the DNA TGTGCCTGGAGTATATTAGACGGCCGGGGAGTCGGGGAGCTGTTTTTT. It is translated as CAWSILDGRGVGELFF.

The sample holds many counts of this clonotype. V gene TRBV20-1 combines with J gene TRBJ2-1, with 9 bases lining up with TRBD2. V dropped 6 bases and J dropped 9; count of bases not matched to a gene: 12. The CDR3 runs to 14 residues. Per germline, CDR1 DFQATT and CDR2 SNEGSKA (reference sequence). In DNA form, the CDR3 reads TGCAGTGCCCCTCCGAGGACTAGCGATGCTGAGCAGTTCTTC. It yields the protein CSAPPRTSDAEQFF.

In this sample, this clonotype turned up many times. The CDR3: CASGPRRYTEAFF. The CDR3 coding sequence is TGTGCTAGTGGTCCCCGGAGGTACACTGAAGCTTTCTTT. The gene calls are TRBV12-5 and TRBJ1-1; D is undetermined. The V end lost 5 bases, the J end lost 3 bases, and 10 bases lay between the germline ends. CDR3 size: 13 residues. Germline V gene sequence: CDR1 LGHNT, CDR2 FRNRAP.

The chain combines TRBV7-9 with TRBJ2-3, with D possibly TRBD2 on 6 matching bases. Germline V gives CDR1 SEHNR, CDR2 FQNEAQ (reference sequence). The V end was cut by 6 bases, the J end by 0 bases, with 13 bases between. CDR3 size: 15 residues. As DNA, the CDR3 is TGTGCCAGCAGTTCTACGGGGACTAGCACAGATACGCAGTATTTT. This gives the protein CASSSTGTSTDTQYF. The whole variable domain, filled in from reference TRBV7-9 and TRBJ2-3, reads DTGVSQNPRHKITKRGQNVTFRCDPISEHNRLYWYRQTLGQGPEFLTYFQNEAQLEKSRLLSDRFSAERPKGSFSTLEIQRTEQGDSAMYLCASSSTGTSTDTQYFGPGTRLTVL.

This clonotype occurred a few times. This CDR3 reads CASSLVGTTGELFF. In nucleotides, the CDR3 is TGTGCCAGCAGCTTAGTGGGGACTACCGGGGAGCTGTTTTTT. The V gene is TRBV7-9, the J gene TRBJ2-2; TRBD2 might be the D (6 bases). V gave up 1 base and J gave up 5 bases, with 8 bases separating them. The length of the CDR3 is 14 residues. The V gene's germline CDR1 is SEHNR and CDR2 FQNEAQ (reference sequence). The full variable domain, with the rest looked up from reference TRBV7-9 and TRBJ2-2, is DTGVSQNPRHKITKRGQNVTFRCDPISEHNRLYWYRQTLGQGPEFLTYFQNEAQLEKSRLLSDRFSAERPKGSFSTLEIQRTEQGDSAMYLCASSLVGTTGELFFGEGSRLTVL.

Remarks on this clonotype: A junction boundary mismatches the germline segment, possibly from a read error. The CDR3 DNA is TGTGCCATCAGAGCAGGGGAGATGTCAACTAATGAAAAAATGTTTTTT. Residues: CAIRAGEMSTNEKMFF. The J gene is TRBJ1-4, the V gene TRBV10-3; possible D gene TRBD1, 6 bases. The length of the CDR3 is 16 residues. Germline V lookup: CDR1 ENHRY, CDR2 SYGVKD.

This clonotype was detected ten times or more. The chain uses TRBV5-1 and TRBJ2-7, with D unclear. Germline values: CDR1 SGHRS, CDR2 YFSETQ. The V end lost 2 bases, the J end lost 0 bases, and 9 bases lay between the germline ends. The CDR3 spans 14 residues. The CDR3 coding sequence is TGCGCCAGCAGCTTTGCCAGGCCCTCCTACGAGCAGTACGTC. Protein sequence: CASSFARPSYEQYV.

This chain connects TRBV10-3 to TRBJ1-3; 7 bases line up with TRBD1. The CDR3 has 15 residues. The V gene's germline CDR1 is ENHRY and CDR2 SYGVKD. Trimming removed 6 bases from V and 1 base from J; junction bases left unmatched: 6. The chain's CDR3 is CAIRGTDSSGNTIYF. CDR3 nucleotide sequence: TGTGCCATCAGAGGGACAGATTCGTCTGGAAACACCATATATTTT.

This clonotype came up a few times. The chain employs TRBV11-2 and TRBJ2-2, with no clear D. Trimming stripped 6 bases from V and 1 base from J, with 12 bases between. Germline loops: CDR1 SGHAT, CDR2 FQNNGV. The CDR3 sequence is 15 residues long. The CDR3 DNA is TGTGCCAGCAGTAGAATAAGAGGGAACACCGGGGAGCTGTTTTTT. This translates into CASSRIRGNTGELFF. Variable domain in full (rest from reference TRBV11-2 and TRBJ2-2): EAGVAQSPRYKIIEKRQSVAFWCNPISGHATLYWYQQILGQGPKLLIQFQNNGVVDDSQLPKDRFSAERLKGVDSTLKIQPAKLEDSAVYLCASSRIRGNTGELFFGEGSRLTVL.

The V and J genes are TRBV5-1 and TRBJ2-5; TRBD1 matches at 9 bases. V was pared by 4 bases and J by 1 base, with 5 bases of the junction left unmatched. Germline CDR1 and CDR2: SGHRS and YFSETQ. This CDR3 spans 15 amino acids. CDR3 amino acids: CASSLDRGSQETQYF. In DNA form, the CDR3 reads TGCGCCAGCAGCCTGGACAGGGGCTCCCAAGAGACCCAGTACTTC.

The rearrangement links TRBV24-1 to TRBJ2-7; 10 nucleotides match TRBD2. CDR3 size: 15 residues. Unmatched junction bases numbered 5, after V lost 3 bases and J lost 4 bases. CDR1 is KGHDR, CDR2 SFDVKD, per germline. The CDR3 sequence is CATSDGAGGPYEQYF. Here the CDR3 DNA reads TGTGCCACCAGTGATGGAGCGGGAGGGCCTTACGAGCAGTACTTC.

V is TRBV4-3 and J is TRBJ2-7; D is unresolved. Trimming took 5 bases from V and 6 from J, leaving 14 bases between them. Germline loops: CDR1 LGHNA, CDR2 YSLEER. This CDR3 spans 13 amino acids. CDR3 sequence (DNA): TGCGCCAGCAGCAAAGTCCCATCTTTCGAGCAGTACTTC. This encodes CASSKVPSFEQYF.

This clonotype was observed a few times. The V call is TRBV5-1, the J call TRBJ1-1, with TRBD1 matching 7 bases. Germline loops: CDR1 SGHRS, CDR2 YFSETQ. With 4 bases clipped from V and 4 bases from J, the junction kept 10 bases outside the gene matches. The CDR3 totals 15 residues. The CDR3 coding sequence is TGCGCCAGCAGCGATCAGGGGGTTCGAACCACTGAAGCTTTCTTT. This gives the protein CASSDQGVRTTEAFF.

This clonotype showed up many times. The V gene is TRBV5-1, the J gene TRBJ2-7; D may be TRBD1 or TRBD2 (5 bases each). The CDR3 runs 13 residues. V was shortened by 1 base and J by 2 bases, with 7 bases between the two germline ends. Germline loops: CDR1 SGHRS, CDR2 YFSETQ. As DNA, the CDR3 is TGCGCCAGCAGCTTGACGGGGCCCTACGAGCAGTACTTC. As protein: CASSLTGPYEQYF.

V usage is TRBV5-1 and J usage is TRBJ1-2; D is uncertain. This CDR3 contains 15 residues. Germline CDR1 SGHRS, CDR2 YFSETQ. V lost 4 bases and J lost 5, with 18 bases in between. CDR3 in amino acids: CASSLQASALYGYTF. CDR3 nucleotide sequence: TGCGCCAGCAGCCTCCAGGCCTCGGCTTTGTATGGCTACACCTTC.

This clonotype was seen more than once but under ten times. The DNA is omitted, as the CDR3 cannot be located on it reliably, and the CDR3 follows TCRdb's listing. The chain recombines TRBV4-3 with TRBJ1-5. From germline, CDR1 is LGHNA and CDR2 YSLEER. Termini included, the CDR3 measures 17 amino acids. Here the CDR3 reads CASSQERQFFGNQPQHF.

The CDR3 DNA reads TGTGCCAGCACCACCGGACAGATGAACACTGAAGCTTTCTTT. This translates into CASTTGQMNTEAFF. The chain uses TRBV12-3 or TRBV12-4 and TRBJ1-1; maybe TRBD1 (6 bases). CDR3 length: 14 residues. V was shortened by 7 bases and J by 0 bases, with 12 bases between the two germline ends.